A selection of T cell receptor beta chains follows, all from one sample in a study of blood T cell repertoires in COVID-19. Using immunoSEQ multiplex PCR, the repertoire was profiled, and TCRdb retains in-frame clones only, with some absent. The repertoire has 30,000 to 40,000 clones, 65% to 85% of them found once; the top ten carry about 3%. Sequencing was done on a sample of peripheral blood. These TCRs come from a man between 65 and 79 years old with COVID-19, enrolled during active disease. The CDR3 runs from the conserved cysteine through the conserved F or W. D genes are given only for firm matches. Clone size, where shown, is once, few, many, or a class for clones that have expanded.

clone_size	v_call	d_call	cdr3_aa
-	TRBV2	TRBD1	CASRADRDNKWGNTIYF
-	TRBV3-1/TRBV3-2	-	CASTRGMEAFF
-	TRBV6-8	-	CARRADDLPPPYNEQFF
-	TRBV3-1/TRBV3-2	-	CASSHWTARNEKLFF
-	TRBV12-3/TRBV12-4	-	CASSFGVVQFF
-	TRBV4-1	-	CASSQGSPLPVSEQFF
-	TRBV19	-	CASSIGFRETEAFF
-	TRBV7-2	-	CASSLVAAGTTGLTQYF
-	TRBV30	-	CAYLNGGSYNSPLHF
-	TRBV5-6	-	CASSLDSSYGYTF
-	TRBV4-2	TRBD2	CASSQDPSGRGYEQYF
few	TRBV5-1	-	CASSLGARYYEQYF
-	TRBV10-3	TRBD1	CAISEQGQGASYEQYF
-	TRBV4-2	-	CASSQAGANTGELFF
once	TRBV9	-	CASSQGASGSYEQYF
-	TRBV27	-	CASSLNLPGTARGYTF
-	TRBV2	TRBD2	CASSENLAGGVEQYF
few	TRBV6-5	TRBD1	CASSLGQGNQPQHF
-	TRBV18	-	CASSLPDFPYEQYF
-	TRBV27	TRBD1	CASSLQDRGYGYTF
-	TRBV30	-	CAWSNSNMNTEAFF
-	TRBV12-5	TRBD1	CASGIGTGGGGGYTF
-	TRBV29-1	-	CSADFQETQYF
-	TRBV28	-	CASIGGASGNTIYF
-	TRBV7-2	TRBD1	CASSVTGTGTYEQYF
few	TRBV18	-	CASSFGQSSGYTF